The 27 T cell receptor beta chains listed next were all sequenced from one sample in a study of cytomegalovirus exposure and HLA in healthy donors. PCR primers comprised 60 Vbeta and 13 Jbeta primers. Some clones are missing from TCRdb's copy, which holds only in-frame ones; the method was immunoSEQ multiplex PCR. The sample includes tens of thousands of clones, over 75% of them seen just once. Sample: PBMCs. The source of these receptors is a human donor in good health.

As DNA, the CDR3 is TGTGCCAGCCCCCGCGGTAGGCGGTACGAGCAGTACTTC. This sequence encodes CASPRGRRYEQYF. The chain links TRBV28 to TRBJ2-7, with unresolved D. There are 13 residues in the CDR3. Germline CDR1 reads MDHEN; CDR2 reads SYDVKM. Trimming pared 8 bases from V and 4 bases from J, leaving 15 bases between.

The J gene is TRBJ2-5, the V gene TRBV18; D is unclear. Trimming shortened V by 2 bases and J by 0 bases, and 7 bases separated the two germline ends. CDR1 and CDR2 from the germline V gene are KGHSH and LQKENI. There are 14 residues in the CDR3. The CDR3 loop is CASSPSRYQETQYF. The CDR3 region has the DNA TGTGCCAGCTCACCAAGCCGTTACCAAGAGACCCAGTACTTC.

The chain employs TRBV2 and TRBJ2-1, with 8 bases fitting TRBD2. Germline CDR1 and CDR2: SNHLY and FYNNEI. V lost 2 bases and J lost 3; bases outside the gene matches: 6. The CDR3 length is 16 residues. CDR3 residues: CASSETPGLDYNEQFF. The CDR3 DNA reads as TGTGCCAGCAGTGAAACACCGGGACTAGACTACAATGAGCAGTTCTTC. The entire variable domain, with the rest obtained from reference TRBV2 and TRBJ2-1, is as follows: EPEVTQTPSHQVTQMGQEVILRCVPISNHLYFYWYRQILGQKVEFLVSFYNNEISEKSEIFDDQFSVERPDGSNFTLKIRSTKLEDSAMYFCASSETPGLDYNEQFFGPGTRLTVL.

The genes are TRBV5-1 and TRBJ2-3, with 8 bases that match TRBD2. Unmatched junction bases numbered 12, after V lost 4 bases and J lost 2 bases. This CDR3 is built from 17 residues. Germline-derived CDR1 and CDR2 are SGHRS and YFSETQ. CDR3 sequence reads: CASSPSVGRGVTDTQYF. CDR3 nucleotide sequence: TGCGCCAGCAGCCCGTCGGTCGGGCGGGGGGTCACAGATACGCAGTATTTT.

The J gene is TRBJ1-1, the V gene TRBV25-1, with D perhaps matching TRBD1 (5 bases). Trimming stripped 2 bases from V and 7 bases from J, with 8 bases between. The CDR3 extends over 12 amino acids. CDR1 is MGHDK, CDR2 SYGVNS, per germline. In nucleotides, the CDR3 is TGTGCCAGCAGTGAACTCGACAGTGAAGCTTTCTTT. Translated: CASSELDSEAFF.

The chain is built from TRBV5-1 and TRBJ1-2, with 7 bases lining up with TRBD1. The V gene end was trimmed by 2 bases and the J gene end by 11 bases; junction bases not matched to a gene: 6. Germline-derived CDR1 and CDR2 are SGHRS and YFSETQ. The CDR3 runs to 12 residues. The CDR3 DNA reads TGCGCCAGCAGCTTACCGGACAGGCTTTACACCTTC. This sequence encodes CASSLPDRLYTF.

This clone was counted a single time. The chain's CDR3 is CASSLEGTGGGNEQFF. CDR3 DNA: TGTGCCAGCAGCTTAGAAGGGACAGGGGGCGGGAATGAGCAGTTCTTC. This chain joins TRBV13 and TRBJ2-1; 12 nucleotides line up with TRBD1. Germline-derived CDR1 and CDR2 are PRHDT and FYEKMQ (reference sequence). V shed 1 base and J 7 bases; nucleotides not matched to a gene: 5. The CDR3 has 16 amino acids.

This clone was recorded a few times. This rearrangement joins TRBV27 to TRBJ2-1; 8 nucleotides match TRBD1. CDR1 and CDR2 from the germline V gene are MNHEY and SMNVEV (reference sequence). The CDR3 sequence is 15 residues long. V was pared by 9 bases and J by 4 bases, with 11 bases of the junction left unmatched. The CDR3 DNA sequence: TGTGCCAGTAGCCGACGGGACAGGCCTTACAATGAGCAGTTCTTC. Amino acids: CASSRRDRPYNEQFF.

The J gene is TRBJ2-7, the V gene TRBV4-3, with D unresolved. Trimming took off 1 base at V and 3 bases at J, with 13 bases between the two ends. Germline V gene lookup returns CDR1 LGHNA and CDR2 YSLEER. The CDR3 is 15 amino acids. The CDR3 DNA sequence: TGCGCCAGCAGCCAAGGGGCAGCCGCAGGCTACGAGCAGTACTTC. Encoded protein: CASSQGAAAGYEQYF.

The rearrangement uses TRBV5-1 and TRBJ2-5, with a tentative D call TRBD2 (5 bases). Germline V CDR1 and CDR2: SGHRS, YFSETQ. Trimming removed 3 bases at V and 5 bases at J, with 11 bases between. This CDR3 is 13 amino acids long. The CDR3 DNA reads TGCGCCAGCAGCTCAGGCGGACTGGAGACCCAGTACTTC. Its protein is CASSSGGLETQYF. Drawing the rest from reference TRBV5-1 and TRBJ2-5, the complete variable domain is KAGVTQTPRYLIKTRGQQVTLSCSPISGHRSVSWYQQTPGQGLQFLFEYFSETQRNKGNFPGRFSGRQFSNSRSEMNVSTLELGDSALYLCASSSGGLETQYFGPGTRLLVL.

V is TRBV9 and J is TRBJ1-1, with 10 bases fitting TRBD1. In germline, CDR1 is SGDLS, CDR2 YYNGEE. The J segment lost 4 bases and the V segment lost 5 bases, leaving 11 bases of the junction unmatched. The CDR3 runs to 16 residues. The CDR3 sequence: CASSLEPGQGFTEAFF. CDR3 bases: TGTGCCAGCAGTTTAGAACCGGGACAGGGGTTCACTGAAGCTTTCTTT.

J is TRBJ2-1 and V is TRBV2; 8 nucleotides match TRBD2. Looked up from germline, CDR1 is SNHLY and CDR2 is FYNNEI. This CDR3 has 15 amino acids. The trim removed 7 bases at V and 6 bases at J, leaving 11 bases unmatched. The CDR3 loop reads CASIPQRGSPNEQFF. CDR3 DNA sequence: TGTGCCAGCATCCCTCAGCGGGGGTCCCCCAATGAGCAGTTCTTC.

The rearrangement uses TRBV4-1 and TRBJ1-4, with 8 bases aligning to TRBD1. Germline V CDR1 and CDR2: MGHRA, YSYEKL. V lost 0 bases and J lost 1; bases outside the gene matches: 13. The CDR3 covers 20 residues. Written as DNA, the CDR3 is TGCGCCAGCAGCCAAGAAGGGGGACAGGTACGATCCCGAACTAATGAAAAACTGTTTTTT. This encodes CASSQEGGQVRSRTNEKLFF.

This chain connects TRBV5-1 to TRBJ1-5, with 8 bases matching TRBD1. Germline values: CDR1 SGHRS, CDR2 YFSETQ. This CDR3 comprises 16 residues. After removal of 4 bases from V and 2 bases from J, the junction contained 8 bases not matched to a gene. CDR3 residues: CASSETTGDGNQPQHF. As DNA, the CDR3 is TGCGCCAGCAGCGAAACGACAGGGGATGGCAATCAGCCCCAGCATTTT.

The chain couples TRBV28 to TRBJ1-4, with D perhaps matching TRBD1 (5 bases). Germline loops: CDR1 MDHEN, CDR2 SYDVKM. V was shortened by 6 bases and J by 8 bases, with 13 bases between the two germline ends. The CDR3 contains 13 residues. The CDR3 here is CASSGGSREKLFF. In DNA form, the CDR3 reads TGTGCCAGCAGCGGGGGATCGAGGGAAAAACTGTTTTTT.

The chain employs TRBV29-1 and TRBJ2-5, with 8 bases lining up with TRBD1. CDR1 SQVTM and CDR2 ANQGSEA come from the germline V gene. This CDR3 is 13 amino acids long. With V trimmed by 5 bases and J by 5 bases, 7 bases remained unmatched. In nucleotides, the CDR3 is TGCAGCGTTACCCAGGGGGCCGCCGAGACCCAGTACTTC. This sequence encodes CSVTQGAAETQYF.

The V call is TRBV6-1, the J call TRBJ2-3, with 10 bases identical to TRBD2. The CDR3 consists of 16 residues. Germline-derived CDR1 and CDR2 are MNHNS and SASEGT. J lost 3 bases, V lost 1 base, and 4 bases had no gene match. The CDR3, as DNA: TGTGCCAGCAGTGAAGGGAAGCGGGGGGGAACAGATACGCAGTATTTT. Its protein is CASSEGKRGGTDTQYF.

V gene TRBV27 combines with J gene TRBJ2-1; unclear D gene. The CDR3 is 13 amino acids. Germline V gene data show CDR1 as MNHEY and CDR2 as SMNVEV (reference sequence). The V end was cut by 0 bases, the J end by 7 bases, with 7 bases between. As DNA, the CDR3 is TGTGCCAGCAGTTTATCGTCGAGAAATGAGCAGTTCTTC. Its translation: CASSLSSRNEQFF.

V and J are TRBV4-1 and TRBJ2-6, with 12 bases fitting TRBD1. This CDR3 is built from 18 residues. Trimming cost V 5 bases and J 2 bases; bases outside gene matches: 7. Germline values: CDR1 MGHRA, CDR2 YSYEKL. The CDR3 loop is CASSSRDRGRPGANVLTF. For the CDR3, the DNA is TGCGCCAGCAGCTCCCGGGACAGGGGGCGGCCTGGGGCCAACGTCCTGACTTTC.

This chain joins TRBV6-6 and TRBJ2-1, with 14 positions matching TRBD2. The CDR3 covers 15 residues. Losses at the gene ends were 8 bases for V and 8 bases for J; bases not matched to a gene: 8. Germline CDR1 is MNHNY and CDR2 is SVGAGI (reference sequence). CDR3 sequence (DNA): TGTGCCAGCGGCCGGGGACTAGCGGGGGTTGATGAGCAGTTCTTC. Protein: CASGRGLAGVDEQFF.

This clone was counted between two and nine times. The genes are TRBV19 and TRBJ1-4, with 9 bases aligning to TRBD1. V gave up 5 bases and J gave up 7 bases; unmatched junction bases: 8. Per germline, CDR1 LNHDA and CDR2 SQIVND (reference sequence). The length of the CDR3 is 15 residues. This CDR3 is CASSPVDRGGEKLFF. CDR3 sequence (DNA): TGTGCCAGTAGTCCAGTGGACAGGGGTGGTGAAAAACTGTTTTTT.

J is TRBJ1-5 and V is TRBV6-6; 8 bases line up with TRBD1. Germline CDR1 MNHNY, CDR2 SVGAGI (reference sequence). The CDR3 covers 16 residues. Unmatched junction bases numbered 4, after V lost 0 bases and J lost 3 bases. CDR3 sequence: CASSYSDRVFNQPQHF. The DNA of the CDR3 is TGTGCCAGCAGTTACTCGGACAGGGTTTTCAATCAGCCCCAGCATTTT.

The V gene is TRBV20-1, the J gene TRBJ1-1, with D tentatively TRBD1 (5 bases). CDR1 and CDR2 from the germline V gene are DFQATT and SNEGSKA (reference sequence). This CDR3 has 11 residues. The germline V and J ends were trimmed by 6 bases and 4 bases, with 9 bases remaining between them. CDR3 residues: CSAQGVTEAFF. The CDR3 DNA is TGCAGTGCCCAAGGGGTCACTGAAGCTTTCTTT.

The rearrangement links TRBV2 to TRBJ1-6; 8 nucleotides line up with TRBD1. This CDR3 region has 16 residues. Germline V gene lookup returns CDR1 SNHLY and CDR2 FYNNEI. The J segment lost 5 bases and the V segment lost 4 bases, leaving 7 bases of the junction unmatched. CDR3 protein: CASSGTRGQHNSPLHF. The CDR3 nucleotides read TGTGCCAGCAGTGGGACCAGGGGGCAACATAATTCACCCCTCCACTTT.

The CDR3 sequence: CASSSRLAGGLIKHTDTQYF. In DNA, the CDR3 is TGTGCCAGCAGCAGTAGACTAGCGGGGGGCCTAATAAAACACACAGATACGCAGTATTTT. The chain has TRBV9 and TRBJ2-3; TRBD2 matches at 13 bases. This CDR3 has 20 amino acids. Germline CDR1 reads SGDLS; CDR2 reads YYNGEE. The V segment lost 4 bases and the J segment 2 bases; nucleotides outside the gene matches: 16.

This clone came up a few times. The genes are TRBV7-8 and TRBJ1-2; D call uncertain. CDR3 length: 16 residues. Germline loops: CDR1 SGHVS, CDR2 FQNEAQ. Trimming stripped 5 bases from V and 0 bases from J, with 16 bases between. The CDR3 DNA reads TGTGCCAGCAGCCTACTGAAGTCGGAGGCTAACTATGGCTACACCTTC. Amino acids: CASSLLKSEANYGYTF. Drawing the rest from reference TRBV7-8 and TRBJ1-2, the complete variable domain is GAGVSQSPRYKVAKRGQDVALRCDPISGHVSLFWYQQALGQGPEFLTYFQNEAQLDKSGLPSDRFFAERPEGSVSTLKIQRTQQEDSAVYLCASSLLKSEANYGYTFGSGTRLTVV.

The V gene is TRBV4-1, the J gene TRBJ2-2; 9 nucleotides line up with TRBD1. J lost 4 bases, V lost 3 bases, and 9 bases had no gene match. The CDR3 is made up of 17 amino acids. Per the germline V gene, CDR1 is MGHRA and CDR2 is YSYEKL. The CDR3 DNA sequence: TGCGCCAGCAGCCATGGGAACAGGGGGCAAGTCACCGGGGAGCTGTTTTTT. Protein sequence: CASSHGNRGQVTGELFF.